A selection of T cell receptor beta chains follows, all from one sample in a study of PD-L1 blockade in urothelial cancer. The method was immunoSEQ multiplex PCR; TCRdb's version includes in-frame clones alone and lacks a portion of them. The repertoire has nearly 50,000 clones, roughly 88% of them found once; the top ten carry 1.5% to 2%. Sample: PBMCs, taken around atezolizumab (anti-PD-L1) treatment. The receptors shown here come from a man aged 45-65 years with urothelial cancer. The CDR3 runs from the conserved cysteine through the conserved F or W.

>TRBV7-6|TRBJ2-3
CASGSGGASTDTQYF
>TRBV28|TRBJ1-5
CASSPTGGNNQPQHF
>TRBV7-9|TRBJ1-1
CASSLDWTFEAFF
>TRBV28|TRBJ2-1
CASSLSGGQFF
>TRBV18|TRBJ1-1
CASSHPAGAEAFF
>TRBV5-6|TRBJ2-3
CASSLTGPFVDTQYF
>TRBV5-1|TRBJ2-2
CASSMGLASTNTGELFF
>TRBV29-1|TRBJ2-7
CSVEWTGYKYF
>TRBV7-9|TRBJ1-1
CASSLAATNTEAFF
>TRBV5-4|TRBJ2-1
CASSLDGVGGYNEQFF
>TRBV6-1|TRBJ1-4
CASSEGTGFEKLFF
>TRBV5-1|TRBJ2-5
CASSLMGLRETQYF
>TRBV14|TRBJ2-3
CASSPSSHRQYF
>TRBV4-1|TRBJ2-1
CASSQGPSGRPHNEQFF
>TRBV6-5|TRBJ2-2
CASSYSRDTGELFF
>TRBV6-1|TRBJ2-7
CASRAGGLDYEQYF
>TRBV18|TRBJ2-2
CASSPPLAGLVTGELFF
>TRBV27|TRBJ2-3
CASSLTSGGNTDTQYF
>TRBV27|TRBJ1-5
CASSFAGGGNQPQHF
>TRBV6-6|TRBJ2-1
CASLAPGTSDYNEQFF
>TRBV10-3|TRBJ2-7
CAISEQRETYEQYF
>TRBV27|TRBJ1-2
CASSMRQGPPYGYTF
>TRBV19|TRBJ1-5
CASSIGRSNQPQHF
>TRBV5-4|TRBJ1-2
CASSSFGTADGYTF
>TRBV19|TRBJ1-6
CASSMTGGLDNSPLHF
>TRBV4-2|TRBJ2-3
CASSQEGSDTQYF
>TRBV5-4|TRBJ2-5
CASSGLVAPTQETQYF
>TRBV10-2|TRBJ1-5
CASSESVGQGSNQPQHF
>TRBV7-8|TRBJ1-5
CASRAGSSNQPQHF
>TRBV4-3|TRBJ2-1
CASSHTSSREQFF
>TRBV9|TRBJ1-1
CASSELTGSHTEAFF
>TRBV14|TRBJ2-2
CASSQVNSFTGELFF
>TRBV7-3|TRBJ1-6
CASSLGPSWSSPLHF
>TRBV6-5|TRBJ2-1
CASGRDGNHNEQFF
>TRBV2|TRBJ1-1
CASSEARQGGAFF
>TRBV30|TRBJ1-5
CAWSRGQAVNQPQHF
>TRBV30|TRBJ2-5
CAWSVLETQYF
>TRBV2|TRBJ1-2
CASSASDRANYGYTF
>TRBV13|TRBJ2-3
CASSLGGRELLTDTQYF